Presented here are 26 T cell receptor beta chains from one specimen sequenced in a study of shared clonotypes between healthy human individuals. Generated by immunoSEQ multiplex PCR, the TCRdb table keeps only in-frame clones and is missing some. The sample lists about 2.4 million clones, more than 85% seen once, with 0.36% in the top ten. The material sequenced was naive CD4+ T cells from PBMCs. Described subset: CD45RA+ positively selected. The source is a man aged 18 to 35 in good health. Some clones in this sample may be carry-over from other donors' samples.

V and J are TRBV18 and TRBJ2-1; perhaps TRBD2 as D (6 bases). Per the germline V gene, CDR1 is KGHSH and CDR2 is LQKENI. Deletions cut 3 bases from V and 10 bases from J, with 13 bases between. This CDR3 comprises 13 residues. Here the CDR3 reads CASSPGREGEQFF. The CDR3 coding sequence is TGTGCCAGCTCACCTGGGCGGGAAGGGGAGCAGTTCTTC.

The V gene is TRBV7-8, the J gene TRBJ2-7; maybe TRBD1 (7 bases). V lost 5 bases and J 1 base, leaving 18 bases between the germline ends. CDR1 and CDR2 from the germline V gene are SGHVS and FQNEAQ. The CDR3 is made up of 16 amino acids. CDR3 sequence reads: CASSTLGGRGSYEQYF. CDR3 DNA sequence: TGTGCCAGCAGCACCTTGGGGGGCAGGGGGTCCTACGAGCAGTACTTC.

The genes are TRBV5-1 and TRBJ2-1; D perhaps matches TRBD1 (6 bases). V shed 0 bases and J shed 3 bases, with 10 bases lying between them. CDR1 is SGHRS and CDR2 is YFSETQ in the germline V gene. The CDR3 is made up of 15 amino acids. The CDR3, as DNA: TGCGCCAGCAGCTTGGGGACAGCGAACTACAATGAGCAGTTCTTC. Protein product: CASSLGTANYNEQFF.

The chain uses TRBV6-6 and TRBJ2-7; 13 bases align to TRBD2. CDR1 and CDR2 (germline): MNHNY, SVGAGI (reference sequence). CDR3 length: 16 residues. V lost 4 bases and J lost 2; bases outside the gene matches: 5. CDR3 sequence (DNA): TGTGCCAGCAGTTCCCCGGGACTAGCGGGGACCTACGAGCAGTACTTC. Residues: CASSSPGLAGTYEQYF.

This chain uses TRBV20-1 with TRBJ1-1, with a possible D match to TRBD1 (5 bases). CDR3 size: 11 residues. In germline, CDR1 is DFQATT, CDR2 SNEGSKA (reference sequence). V gave up 5 bases and J gave up 6 bases, with 10 bases separating them. The DNA for the CDR3 is TGCAGTGCTTCCGGGGGATCTGAAGCTTTCTTT. It codes for CSASGGSEAFF.

The chain carries TRBV19 and TRBJ2-1, with no clear D. The germline gives CDR1 LNHDA, CDR2 SQIVND (reference sequence). The CDR3 is 15 residues long. Trimming removed 5 bases at V and 1 base at J, with 12 bases between. CDR3 coding DNA: TGTGCCAGTAGTCCCCCGGGTGTTTCCTACAATGAGCAGTTCTTC. Residues: CASSPPGVSYNEQFF.

This rearrangement joins TRBV19 to TRBJ2-1; 9 nucleotides agree with TRBD2. CDR3 length: 16 amino acids. The V and J ends lost 6 bases and 3 bases, in that order; junction bases with no gene match: 9. Per germline, CDR1 LNHDA and CDR2 SQIVND (reference sequence). In DNA form, the CDR3 reads TGTGCCAGTAGGAGAAGGGGGACTAGCCTCTACAATGAGCAGTTCTTC. It yields the protein CASRRRGTSLYNEQFF.

The chain couples TRBV27 to TRBJ2-5, with TRBD2 as a possible D gene (6 bases). Germline V lookup: CDR1 MNHEY, CDR2 SMNVEV (reference sequence). This CDR3 spans 14 amino acids. Trimming cost V 2 bases and J 5 bases, with 12 bases left between them. CDR3 amino acids: CASSLGTRGETQYF. The CDR3 nucleotides are TGTGCCAGCAGTTTAGGGACCCGGGGGGAGACCCAGTACTTC.

The V call is TRBV18, the J call TRBJ1-2; TRBD1 is a possible D gene (6 bases). V gave up 0 bases and J gave up 5 bases, with 13 bases separating them. In germline, CDR1 is KGHSH, CDR2 LQKENI. The CDR3 has 15 residues. CDR3 coding DNA: TGTGCCAGCTCACCACCCGGAGAACAGGGTTATGGCTACACCTTC. Residues: CASSPPGEQGYGYTF.

The chain uses TRBV11-1 and TRBJ1-2, with 7 bases fitting TRBD1. This CDR3 region has 15 residues. Trimming removed 5 bases from V and 8 bases from J; junction bases left unmatched: 14. Germline CDR1 and CDR2: SGHAT and FQDESV (reference sequence). The CDR3 nucleotides are TGTGCCAGCAGCGGTAACCCGACAGGGAGGTACGGCTACACCTTC. It codes for CASSGNPTGRYGYTF.

The V gene is TRBV28, the J gene TRBJ1-5, with 7 bases aligning to TRBD1. The V segment lost 5 bases and the J segment 7 bases; nucleotides outside the gene matches: 11. The CDR3 has 15 amino acids. Germline values: CDR1 MDHEN, CDR2 SYDVKM. The CDR3 DNA sequence: TGTGCCAGCAGTAGGCGACAGGGAGTGGTCCAGCCCCAGCATTTT. It translates to CASSRRQGVVQPQHF. Supplemented by reference TRBV28 and TRBJ1-5, the full variable domain reads DVKVTQSSRYLVKRTGEKVFLECVQDMDHENMFWYRQDPGLGLRLIYFSYDVKMKEKGDIPEGYSVSREKKERFSLILESASTNQTSMYLCASSRRQGVVQPQHFGDGTRLSIL.

This rearrangement joins TRBV7-9 to TRBJ1-1; possible D gene TRBD1, 6 bases. V was shortened by 5 bases and J by 2 bases, with 12 bases between the two germline ends. CDR1 SEHNR and CDR2 FQNEAQ come from the germline V gene (reference sequence). The CDR3 is made up of 14 amino acids. The CDR3 coding sequence is TGTGCCAGCAGCGGACAGCCATTTAACACTGAAGCTTTCTTT. Protein sequence: CASSGQPFNTEAFF.

Written as DNA, the CDR3 is TGTGCCACCCGGGGGAACGGAAACACCATATATTTT. Amino acids: CATRGNGNTIYF. V is TRBV28 and J is TRBJ1-3, with D possibly TRBD1 on 5 matching bases. The CDR3 runs 12 residues. V was shortened by 10 bases and J by 4 bases, with 11 bases between the two germline ends. Germline-derived CDR1 and CDR2 are MDHEN and SYDVKM.

This clone showed up just once. The V call is TRBV19, the J call TRBJ2-5; a weak D match, TRBD1 (8 bases). This CDR3 comprises 15 residues. The germline CDR1 and CDR2 sequences are LNHDA and SQIVND (reference sequence). V was clipped by 1 base and J by 4 bases, with 13 bases between them. This chain's CDR3 is CASSIGTGGVETQYF. The CDR3 region has the DNA TGTGCCAGTAGTATAGGAACAGGGGGGGTAGAGACCCAGTACTTC.

The genes are TRBV10-3 and TRBJ2-1; TRBD2 matches 8 bases. With V trimmed by 2 bases and J by 6 bases, 12 bases remained unmatched. CDR1 and CDR2 (germline): ENHRY, SYGVKD. CDR3 length: 17 amino acids. CDR3 bases: TGTGCCATCAGTGAGCCCCTGACGGGAGGGCCCCGCAATGAGCAGTTCTTC. It specifies CAISEPLTGGPRNEQFF.

This sequence joins TRBV28 and TRBJ2-3; TRBD1 matches 10 bases. The CDR3 totals 16 residues. J lost 3 bases, V lost 2 bases, and 5 bases had no gene match. Germline assignment: CDR1 MDHEN and CDR2 SYDVKM. This CDR3 is CASSLAGTGVTDTQYF. The CDR3 nucleotides read TGTGCCAGCAGTTTAGCCGGGACAGGGGTAACAGATACGCAGTATTTT. Full variable domain (missing parts from reference TRBV28 and TRBJ2-3): DVKVTQSSRYLVKRTGEKVFLECVQDMDHENMFWYRQDPGLGLRLIYFSYDVKMKEKGDIPEGYSVSREKKERFSLILESASTNQTSMYLCASSLAGTGVTDTQYFGPGTRLTVL.

The chain has TRBV28 and TRBJ2-7, with D possibly being TRBD1 or TRBD2 (5 bases each). Germline loops: CDR1 MDHEN, CDR2 SYDVKM. The CDR3 extends over 13 amino acids. Deletions cut 6 bases from V and 3 bases from J, with 12 bases between. The CDR3 region is CASRIGTGYEQYF. The CDR3 DNA reads TGTGCCAGCAGAATTGGGACGGGCTACGAGCAGTACTTC.

The chain joins TRBV11-1 to TRBJ2-1; 11 bases line up with TRBD2. Trimming at V came to 1 base and at J to 1 base, leaving 0 bases not matched to a gene. Germline V CDR1 and CDR2: SGHAT, FQDESV (reference sequence). The CDR3 is 16 amino acids. The CDR3 nucleotides are TGTGCCAGCAGCTTAGTAGCGGGAGGGTCCTACAATGAGCAGTTCTTC. Its protein product is CASSLVAGGSYNEQFF.

This sequence joins TRBV5-6 and TRBJ2-1; D possibly corresponds to TRBD2 (6 bases). V lost 0 bases to trimming and J lost 3 bases, with 13 bases between them. The CDR3 covers 16 residues. The germline gives CDR1 SGHDT, CDR2 YYEEEE. The CDR3: CASSLGWGENYNEQFF. In DNA form, the CDR3 reads TGTGCCAGCAGCTTGGGTTGGGGGGAGAACTACAATGAGCAGTTCTTC.

Points on this clone: The sample has other DNA sequences that encode this CDR3 too. V gene TRBV5-1 combines with J gene TRBJ1-1, with D unresolved. The germline gives CDR1 SGHRS, CDR2 YFSETQ. The CDR3 extends over 14 amino acids. Trimming removed 0 bases from V and 0 bases from J, with 6 bases in between. The CDR3 here is CASSLGGLNTEAFF. DNA of the CDR3: TGCGCCAGCAGCTTGGGCGGATTGAACACTGAAGCTTTCTTT.

The rearrangement links TRBV6-5 to TRBJ1-6; D might be TRBD1 (5 bases). V gave up 6 bases and J gave up 5 bases, with 8 bases separating them. The CDR3 contains 13 residues. CDR1 MNHEY and CDR2 SVGAGI come from the germline V gene. This CDR3 is CASRTVNNSPLHF. The CDR3 DNA reads TGTGCCAGCAGGACAGTCAATAATTCACCCCTCCACTTT.

The V call is TRBV6-1, the J call TRBJ1-5, with D perhaps TRBD1 (5 bases). In germline, CDR1 is MNHNS, CDR2 SASEGT. V lost 10 bases and J lost 1, with 17 bases in between. The CDR3 runs to 15 residues. In DNA, the CDR3 is TGTGCCACCGTACTCCGGGACCTAAGCAATCAGCCCCAGCATTTT. The encoded protein is CATVLRDLSNQPQHF.

The chain is built from TRBV6-1 and TRBJ1-4; tentative D call: TRBD1 (6 bases). The CDR3 contains 17 residues. V lost 4 bases, J lost 0 bases, and 15 bases lay in between. Germline V CDR1 and CDR2: MNHNS, SASEGT. The CDR3 sequence is CASSGQVGGATNEKLFF. The CDR3 region has the DNA TGTGCCAGCAGTGGACAGGTGGGGGGCGCAACTAATGAAAAACTGTTTTTT.

The chain combines TRBV5-6 with TRBJ2-7; D not certain. Trimming took 0 bases from V and 2 from J, leaving 9 bases between them. Germline CDR1 and CDR2: SGHDT and YYEEEE. The CDR3 loop spans 14 amino acids. The CDR3 region has the DNA TGTGCCAGCAGCTTGGTTTATAGGGCCTACGAGCAGTACTTC. Protein sequence: CASSLVYRAYEQYF.

The chain couples TRBV29-1 to TRBJ2-7; TRBD2 matches 13 bases. CDR1 and CDR2 (germline): SQVTM, ANQGSEA. The CDR3 is 16 amino acids. V trimming: 4 bases; J trimming: 3 bases; junction bases outside the gene matches: 9. The CDR3 DNA is TGCAGCGTTGCCGGACTAGCGGGAGATAGACGCTACGAGCAGTACTTC. This encodes CSVAGLAGDRRYEQYF.

This chain joins TRBV7-2 and TRBJ2-5, with no clear D. Matching the DNA end better, TRBJ2-7 makes the J call doubtful. Germline lookup yields CDR1 SGHTA and CDR2 FQGNSA. The length of the CDR3 is 14 residues. The CDR3 loop reads CASSTSLISREQYF. DNA for the CDR3: TGTGCCAGCAGCACATCCCTAATATCGCGCGAGCAGTACTTC.